This T cell receptor (beta chain) originates from a study of blood T cell dynamics during melanoma immunotherapy (dated by TCRdb to the early 2020s). Broadly, across the study: Patients with metastatic melanoma were treated with first-line pembrolizumab or nivolumab plus ipilimumab as standard of care in the United Kingdom. Peripheral T cell receptor repertoires of metastatic melanoma patients were profiled before and after one cycle of checkpoint inhibitor therapy to find early correlates of response. Consecutive patients formed a training cohort, and a further independent group of patients from the same centre was pooled into an external validation set. Summary of the overall study and its limitations: Whether the T cell clones behind the repertoire changes were melanoma-specific or instead reflected general immune activation was something the study could not determine. The relatively small sample size was acknowledged as something that could potentially limit how far the results can be generalized. Of the sorted CD8+ subsets, TIE cells had both the highest clonality and the greatest similarity to cfDNA CDR3 sequences, which suggests active turnover converging on dominant clones.

The entire DNA extracted from each sorted CD8+ T cell subset was loaded into the assay. TCR beta CDR3 sequences were amplified from genomic DNA using the immunoSEQ TCRb Assay kit according to manufacturer instructions. The KAPA Library Quantification Kit for Illumina platforms was used to quantify the pooled libraries by qPCR. Pooled libraries were sequenced on an Illumina NextSeq 500, clustered at about 0.6-1.2 pM. Regarding the original processing steps: Analysis of the TCR data relied on immunoSEQ ANALYZER and the R LymphoSeq package. A rearrangement efficiency score was calculated as productive divided by the sum of productive and non-productive CDR3 sequences. Clonality was measured with the Gini coefficient and diversity with the Renyi index at alpha=1, compared pairwise between timepoints within each patient. Clonal relatedness used an edit distance of 3, and repertoire similarity used the Bhattacharyya coefficient, both computed in LymphoSeq. To classify response, a linear discriminant analysis based on week-3 changes in clonality and diversity was built with the R MASS and caret packages. TCRdb holds this immuneACCESS table with in-frame rearrangements only. Some clones are missing; in checked studies, unresolved V genes explain under half, and the rest has no known cause. The V and J calls and clone size are taken from that table; D and trimming were inferred from the DNA. The sample table records about 1,900 clones; approximately 94% of these occur just once. 0.7% to 0.9% of the sample is in the top ten clones.

Including cysteine and phenylalanine, the CDR3 has 18 amino acids. The CDR3 DNA has 54 bases and is translated from base 1. The germline V gene (reference sequence) specifies MNHEY as CDR1 and SMNVEV as CDR2. The junction shows trimming of 0 bases on V and 4 bases on J, plus 18 bases between the germline ends. This clone was counted a single time. Its recognized antigen is unknown. No base quality values were provided; no much bigger clone lies one nucleotide off. The label giving this sample's time point can be read as: week 3, after first cycle of checkpoint inhibitor. Blood samples were taken before treatment (T0) and at week 3 (W3), following the first cycle of checkpoint blockade. Except for a couple of patients with rapid clinical progression, response was assessed 12 weeks after the first infusion by RECIST 1.1; disease control meant complete response, partial response or stable disease. Patients with prior systemic cancer treatment, concomitant immunosuppressant therapy or synchronous other active malignancies were excluded. Sorted CD8+ memory and naive T cell subsets were sequenced at T0 and W3 from six patients, of whom three were progressing and three had disease control. PBMC were isolated from blood with Lymphoprep and SepMate tubes, followed by red cell lysis. DNA from PBMC and sorted T cell subsets was extracted with QIAamp DNA Blood Mini kits. CD8+ T cell subsets were sorted live on a FACSAria III cytometer and then frozen prior to DNA extraction. For flow cytometry, fresh PBMC were kept at 4 degrees C in PBS with roughly 1.9% fetal bovine serum and analyzed within 25 hours.

The source material was effector memory CD8+ T cells from blood, sampled from a patient treated with checkpoint blockade. This clonotype was obtained from a human donor with melanoma. The receptor chain draws on TRBV27 and TRBJ2-2, with no reliable assignment of the D segment. The nucleotide sequence reads TGTGCCAGCAGTTTATCTAGCTTAAGGGTATTTGGCACCGGGGAGCTGTTTTTT. Its translation reads: CASSLSSLRVFGTGELFF.